A selection of T cell receptor beta chains follows, all from one sample in a study of blood T cell repertoires in COVID-19. The table came from immunoSEQ multiplex PCR; TCRdb's copy has only in-frame clones and leaves some out. This table holds about 160,000 clones, more than 70% found once. Sequences were obtained from peripheral blood. The source of these receptors is a woman at least 80 years old with active or convalescent COVID-19. The CDR3 runs from the conserved cysteine through the conserved F or W. Each record gives: J gene, V gene, clone size, D gene, CDR3 DNA, CDR3 protein. A D gene is named only where the DNA matches it firmly. Clone size is stated in some rows and not others, as once, few, many or a class when expanded.

>TRBJ1-5|TRBV15|-|TRBD1
TGTGCCACCAGCAACCCAGGACAGGGACGTCAGCCCCAGCATTTT
CATSNPGQGRQPQHF
>TRBJ1-1|TRBV4-2|-|TRBD1
TGTGCCAGCAGCCTACAGGGGCGGGACACTGAAGCTTTCTTT
CASSLQGRDTEAFF
>TRBJ1-3|TRBV28|once|-
TGTGCCAGCAGTTCTGGGGGCCGTGTCTCTGGAAACACCATATATTTT
CASSSGGRVSGNTIYF
>TRBJ1-5|TRBV6-5|-|TRBD1
TGTGCCAGCAGGATTACAGGGGATAGCAATCAGCCCCAGCATTTT
CASRITGDSNQPQHF
>TRBJ2-5|TRBV7-3|-|TRBD2
TGTGCCAGCAGCCTTAGCGGGAGTGGAGAGACCCAGTACTTC
CASSLSGSGETQYF
>TRBJ2-1|TRBV28|-|-
TGTGCCAGCAGATGGGACACCTACAATGAGCAGTTCTTC
CASRWDTYNEQFF
>TRBJ2-7|TRBV5-1|-|TRBD1
TGCGCCAGCAGCTTGGCTGGGACAGGCTCCTACGAGCAGTACTTC
CASSLAGTGSYEQYF
>TRBJ2-7|TRBV5-1|-|TRBD1
TGCGCCAGCAGCCTACGGACAGGGGTAGCCTACGAGCAGTACTTC
CASSLRTGVAYEQYF
>TRBJ1-1|TRBV11-2|-|TRBD1
TGTGCCAGCAGCTTAGGCGCCACAGGGGTAGGCACTGAAGCTTTCTTT
CASSLGATGVGTEAFF
>TRBJ2-3|TRBV5-1|-|-
TGCGCCAGCAGCTCCCAAGATACGCAGTATTTT
CASSSQDTQYF
>TRBJ2-7|TRBV19|-|-
TGTGCCAGTAGCCCTAGTGGGTGGTACGTTGCAGAGCAGTACTTC
CASSPSGWYVAEQYF
>TRBJ2-7|TRBV20-1|-|-
TGCAGTGCTAATTTCCACTACGAGCAGTACTTC
CSANFHYEQYF
>TRBJ1-1|TRBV12-5|-|TRBD1
TGTGCTGGCGGACAGGGTAAGTGGGCTGAAGCTTTCTTT
CAGGQGKWAEAFF
>TRBJ2-7|TRBV6-4|-|TRBD2
TGTGCCAGCAGGGGTAGCGGGAGATCTTACGAGCAGTACTTC
CASRGSGRSYEQYF
>TRBJ1-5|TRBV2|once|-
TGTGCCAGCAGAGAACAGGGCAATCAGCCCCAGCATTTT
CASREQGNQPQHF
>TRBJ1-2|TRBV4-1|-|TRBD1
TGCGCCAGCAGCCATAATCCGGGACAGGGAAACTATGGCTACACCTTC
CASSHNPGQGNYGYTF
>TRBJ1-6|TRBV19|once|-
TGTGCCAGTAGTATGATCAGGGGCGATTCACCCCTCCACTTT
CASSMIRGDSPLHF
>TRBJ1-3|TRBV19|-|-
TGTGCCAGTACCCTGTCTGGGCTGGCATCTGGAAACACCATATATTTT
CASTLSGLASGNTIYF
>TRBJ2-7|TRBV19|-|TRBD2
TGTGCCGCGTCAAACCCAGCGGGAAAGAGAGGCCACGAGCAGTACTTC
CAASNPAGKRGHEQYF
>TRBJ2-7|TRBV23-1|few|TRBD1
TGCGCCAGCAGTCAATCTCGTGCGGGACAGGGGGCGTACGAGCAGTACTTC
CASSQSRAGQGAYEQYF
>TRBJ1-1|TRBV7-9|-|-
TGTGCCAGCAGCTTTCAAGGGGAGGTCACTGAAGCTTTCTTT
CASSFQGEVTEAFF
>TRBJ2-7|TRBV6-5|-|TRBD2
TGTGCATCTCACTCCGGGACTAGACCCTACGAGCAGTACTTC
CASHSGTRPYEQYF
>TRBJ2-7|TRBV5-1|-|-
TGCGCCAGCAGCGGGGACACTGGAACCTACGAGCAGTACTTC
CASSGDTGTYEQYF
>TRBJ2-3|TRBV5-1|-|-
TGCGCCAGCAGCCCCAACCGGAGAACGCAGTATTTT
CASSPNRRTQYF
>TRBJ1-4|TRBV2|-|-
TGTGCCAGCCTGCCTTTCGAGGCGTCGAATGAAAAACTGTTTTTT
CASLPFEASNEKLFF
>TRBJ2-3|TRBV5-1|-|TRBD2
TGCGCCAGCAGCTCCGGGACTAGCGGGGATACGCAGTATTTT
CASSSGTSGDTQYF
>TRBJ2-2|TRBV5-1|-|-
TGCGCCAGCAGCTTGGCCGTAATGTCAGGGTACACCGGGGAGCTGTTTTTT
CASSLAVMSGYTGELFF
>TRBJ2-1|TRBV12-5|-|TRBD2
TGTGCTAGTGGTTCCGGGGGACTAGCGGATTCGTTCTTC
CASGSGGLADSFF
>TRBJ1-1|TRBV7-2|-|-
TGTGCCAGCAGACCACAGGCGATCTTGAACACTGAAGCTTTCTTT
CASRPQAILNTEAFF
>TRBJ1-6|TRBV6-5|-|-
TGTGCCAGCAGTCCCGGAGAGTTTAATTCACCCCTCCACTTT
CASSPGEFNSPLHF
>TRBJ1-3|TRBV3-1/TRBV3-2|few|-
TGTGCCAGCAGCCTCCAGGGAGGGCCTGGAAACACCATATATTTT
CASSLQGGPGNTIYF
>TRBJ2-5|TRBV7-9|-|-
TGTGCCAGCAGCTTAAGAGAGTCGGAGACCCAGTACTTC
CASSLRESETQYF
>TRBJ1-1|TRBV19|-|TRBD1
TGTGCCAGTAGTACCCGGACAGGGTACGCGGGCACTGAAGCTTTCTTT
CASSTRTGYAGTEAFF
>TRBJ1-4|TRBV18|-|-
TGTGCCAGCTCGTCGGCAGGCGAAAAACTGTTTTTT
CASSSAGEKLFF
>TRBJ2-3|TRBV27|-|TRBD2
TGTGCCAGCAGTTACGCTAGCGGGAACTCCCCAGATACGCAGTATTTT
CASSYASGNSPDTQYF
>TRBJ1-3|TRBV7-8|few|-
TGTGCCAGCAGCTCCACAGGGAGCTCTGGAAACACCATATATTTT
CASSSTGSSGNTIYF
>TRBJ2-1|TRBV19|-|TRBD2
TGTGCCAGTAGTAGTACTAGCGGAAGATACAATGAGCAGTTCTTC
CASSSTSGRYNEQFF
>TRBJ2-3|TRBV11-3|-|-
TGTGCCAGCAGCCTAGGTCCTAGCACAGATACGCAGTATTTT
CASSLGPSTDTQYF
>TRBJ1-1|TRBV30|once|TRBD1
TGTGCCTGGAGTAGCGTCAGGGGGTATGACACTGAAGCTTTCTTT
CAWSSVRGYDTEAFF
>TRBJ1-5|TRBV24-1|-|TRBD1
TGTGCCACCAGTGATGAAGACAGGGTTCAGCCCCAGCATTTT
CATSDEDRVQPQHF
>TRBJ1-1|TRBV6-6|-|TRBD1
TGTGCCAGCAGTTCCGGGACAGGGGCCTGGAACACTGAAGCTTTCTTT
CASSSGTGAWNTEAFF
>TRBJ2-4|TRBV19|once|-
TGTGCCAGTAGTCTCCTTGAGGGCGCCAAAAACATTCAGTACTTC
CASSLLEGAKNIQYF
>TRBJ1-3|TRBV9|-|TRBD1
TGTGCCAGCACCCCGCCGACAGGGGCGGCCTCTGGAAACACCATATATTTT
CASTPPTGAASGNTIYF
>TRBJ2-7|TRBV11-3|-|-
TGTGCCAGCAGCTTAGTTCGGGGGATCGGCGAGCAGTACTTC
CASSLVRGIGEQYF
>TRBJ2-1|TRBV7-9|-|-
TGTGCCAGCAGCTTGGCTGATGAGCAGTTCTTC
CASSLADEQFF
>TRBJ1-5|TRBV5-1|few|-
TGCGCCAGCAGCCTAACCCCGAATCAGCCCCAGCATTTT
CASSLTPNQPQHF
>TRBJ2-7|TRBV18|-|-
TGTGCCAGCTCACTCCTGGACAGCTCCTACGAGCAGTACTTC
CASSLLDSSYEQYF
>TRBJ2-1|TRBV9|-|TRBD2
TGTGCCAGCAGCGTAGTGGGACTAGCTTCACATGAGCAGTTCTTC
CASSVVGLASHEQFF